The 22 T cell receptor beta chains below come from one sample, sequenced in a study of a mutant IDH1 vaccine in newly diagnosed glioma. Indicated time point: week 23, last vaccination. The study gave 300 ug of mutant IDH1 20-mer peptide per vaccine dose, with topical imiquimod. The repertoire was sequenced with immunoSEQ multiplex PCR; TCRdb's copy has only in-frame clones and lacks some. Of approximately 62,000 clones in the sample, roughly 84% were seen once. These receptors are not linked to any known antigen. Sequencing used PBMCs, obtained from a glioma patient whose treatment included an IDH1 peptide vaccine. These receptors were obtained from a man aged 25 to 40 with glioma.

The chain recombines TRBV13 with TRBJ2-6, with D hard to call. Germline V gene data show CDR1 as PRHDT and CDR2 as FYEKMQ (reference sequence). The CDR3 totals 17 residues. Trimming took 0 bases from V and 0 from J, leaving 9 bases between them. DNA for the CDR3: TGTGCCAGCAGCTTAGGCCTAAAGGGCTCTGGGGCCAACGTCCTGACTTTC. This encodes CASSLGLKGSGANVLTF. The full variable domain, with the rest looked up from reference TRBV13 and TRBJ2-6, is AAGVIQSPRHLIKEKRETATLKCYPIPRHDTVYWYQQGPGQDPQFLISFYEKMQSDKGSIPDRFSAQQFSDYHSELNMSSLELGDSALYFCASSLGLKGSGANVLTFGAGSRLTVL.

This chain joins TRBV14 and TRBJ2-1; maybe TRBD2 (6 bases). The V gene's germline CDR1 is SGHDN and CDR2 FVKESK. Deletions cut 5 bases from V and 4 bases from J, with 15 bases between. The CDR3 is 15 amino acids. The CDR3 here is CASSTLEGGYNEQFF. The CDR3 nucleotides are TGTGCCAGCAGCACTCTAGAGGGAGGATACAATGAGCAGTTCTTC.

The rearrangement joins TRBV13 to TRBJ2-3, with 7 bases identical to TRBD1. V shed 0 bases, J shed 1 base, and the junction held 7 bases outside the gene matches. In germline, CDR1 is PRHDT, CDR2 FYEKMQ (reference sequence). The CDR3 sequence is 17 residues long. The CDR3 DNA follows: TGTGCCAGCAGCTTAGGGTACAGGGGTGGTGGCACAGATACGCAGTATTTT. It translates to CASSLGYRGGGTDTQYF.

This clone appeared a single time. The rearrangement joins TRBV2 to TRBJ2-1, with D possibly being TRBD2 (7 bases). V gave up 2 bases and J gave up 0 bases, with 11 bases separating them. The V gene's germline CDR1 is SNHLY and CDR2 FYNNEI. CDR3 size: 16 residues. CDR3 in DNA: TGTGCCAGCAGTGAACTGGGGGGGGCCTCCTACAATGAGCAGTTCTTC. Protein sequence: CASSELGGASYNEQFF.

The chain recombines TRBV13 with TRBJ2-2; a weak D match, TRBD1 (6 bases). The germline gives CDR1 PRHDT, CDR2 FYEKMQ (reference sequence). Trimming cost V 5 bases and J 1 base, with 17 bases left between them. There are 17 residues in the CDR3. The CDR3 reads CASSAQNRDLNTGELFF. CDR3 nucleotides: TGTGCCAGCAGCGCCCAAAACAGGGATTTGAACACCGGGGAGCTGTTTTTT.

The chain's CDR3 is CATRGGDNSNQPQHF. For the CDR3, the DNA is TGTGCCACCCGGGGCGGAGATAATAGCAATCAGCCCCAGCATTTT. The V gene is TRBV10-3, the J gene TRBJ1-5, with D perhaps TRBD1 (5 bases). V lost 10 bases, J lost 0 bases, and 16 bases lay in between. The CDR3 extends over 15 amino acids. Germline CDR1 reads ENHRY; CDR2 reads SYGVKD.

The V call is TRBV6-5, the J call TRBJ1-2; TRBD1 matches 9 bases. J lost 6 bases, V lost 5 bases, and 10 bases had no gene match. Germline lookup yields CDR1 MNHEY and CDR2 SVGAGI. The length of the CDR3 is 15 residues. The CDR3 spells CASSVRDRVIHGYTF. The CDR3 DNA follows: TGTGCCAGCAGTGTCCGGGACAGGGTTATTCATGGCTACACCTTC.

This chain links TRBV5-6 with TRBJ1-5; D unresolved. Germline loops: CDR1 SGHDT, CDR2 YYEEEE. This CDR3 contains 14 residues. The V end lost 0 bases, the J end lost 7 bases, and 11 bases lay between the germline ends. CDR3 bases: TGTGCCAGCAGCTTGGCCCAGGTCGACCAGCCCCAGCATTTT. Residues: CASSLAQVDQPQHF.

V usage is TRBV5-6 and J usage is TRBJ1-5; D unresolved. The CDR3 is 11 residues long. Germline loops: CDR1 SGHDT, CDR2 YYEEEE. Trimming pared 0 bases from V and 8 bases from J, leaving 3 bases between. CDR3 amino acids: CASSLEEPQHF. In DNA, the CDR3 is TGTGCCAGCAGCTTGGAAGAGCCCCAGCATTTT.

The chain links TRBV9 to TRBJ1-6; D is unresolved. The V and J ends lost 3 bases and 1 base respectively, with 8 bases between them. The CDR3 has 15 residues. Germline assignment: CDR1 SGDLS and CDR2 YYNGEE. This CDR3 is CASSARTSYNSPLHF. CDR3 in DNA: TGTGCCAGCAGCGCCCGGACTTCCTATAATTCACCCCTCCACTTT. The complete variable domain, with remaining parts taken from reference TRBV9 and TRBJ1-6, reads DSGVTQTPKHLITATGQRVTLRCSPRSGDLSVYWYQQSLDQGLQFLIQYYNGEERAKGNILERFSAQQFPDLHSELNLSSLELGDSALYFCASSARTSYNSPLHFGNGTRLTVT.

V and J are TRBV10-3 and TRBJ2-5; 14 bases align to TRBD2. Germline V gene sequence: CDR1 ENHRY, CDR2 SYGVKD. The CDR3 contains 17 residues. Trimming cost V 6 bases and J 0 bases; bases outside gene matches: 6. DNA of the CDR3: TGTGCCATCAGGGGGACTAGCGGGGGAAAGTACCAAGAGACCCAGTACTTC. Its translation: CAIRGTSGGKYQETQYF.

This rearrangement joins TRBV5-4 to TRBJ2-3; D gene ambiguous. Germline V CDR1 and CDR2: SGHNT, YYREEE (reference sequence). This CDR3 comprises 15 residues. Trimming removed 1 base from V and 4 bases from J, with 13 bases in between. CDR3: CASSLRDISADTQYF. The CDR3 DNA reads as TGTGCCAGCAGCTTGAGGGATATATCGGCAGATACGCAGTATTTT.

The gene calls are TRBV5-6 and TRBJ2-7; 11 nucleotides align to TRBD1. Germline CDR1 is SGHDT and CDR2 is YYEEEE. The CDR3 runs 16 residues. Trimming took 3 bases from V and 5 from J; bases not matched to a gene: 10. The DNA of the CDR3 is TGTGCCAGCAGCTCCGCCCCGGGACAGGGGGTCGACGAGCAGTACTTC. Protein: CASSSAPGQGVDEQYF.

Notes on this clone: This specimen includes other DNA sequences encoding the same CDR3. J is TRBJ1-5 and V is TRBV29-1; 7 bases match TRBD1. Trimming took 2 bases from V and 3 from J; bases not matched to a gene: 1. This CDR3 has 13 residues. Germline values: CDR1 SQVTM, CDR2 ANQGSEA. The CDR3 DNA sequence: TGCAGCGTTGAAACAGGGGACAATCAGCCCCAGCATTTT. Translated, it gives CSVETGDNQPQHF.

The chain joins TRBV19 to TRBJ2-2; D uncertain. CDR3 length equals 12 residues. From germline, CDR1 is LNHDA and CDR2 SQIVND (reference sequence). V gave up 8 bases and J gave up 6 bases, with 10 bases separating them. CDR3 in amino acids: CASPDGAGELFF. The CDR3 coding sequence is TGTGCCAGTCCGGATGGTGCCGGGGAGCTGTTTTTT.

The chain couples TRBV7-9 to TRBJ2-2; unclear D gene. V lost 2 bases to trimming and J lost 7 bases, with 11 bases between them. The CDR3 is 14 amino acids. Germline V gene sequence: CDR1 SEHNR, CDR2 FQNEAQ (reference sequence). The CDR3 is CASSLLRNDGELFF. CDR3 in DNA: TGTGCCAGCAGCTTACTACGGAACGACGGGGAGCTGTTTTTT.

This CDR3 reads CASSTPTVMNTEAFF. CDR3 in DNA: TGTGCCAGCAGCACCCCGACAGTTATGAACACTGAAGCTTTCTTT. This sequence joins TRBV7-9 and TRBJ1-1; possibly TRBD1 for D (5 bases). Germline loops: CDR1 SEHNR, CDR2 FQNEAQ (reference sequence). Deletions cut 5 bases from V and 0 bases from J, with 13 bases between. There are 15 residues in the CDR3. The entire variable domain, with the rest obtained from reference TRBV7-9 and TRBJ1-1, is as follows: DTGVSQNPRHKITKRGQNVTFRCDPISEHNRLYWYRQTLGQGPEFLTYFQNEAQLEKSRLLSDRFSAERPKGSFSTLEIQRTEQGDSAMYLCASSTPTVMNTEAFFGQGTRLTVV.

The chain has TRBV5-1 and TRBJ1-1; D is ambiguous. The CDR3 contains 18 residues. The V gene's germline CDR1 is SGHRS and CDR2 YFSETQ. Trimming took off 3 bases at V and 0 bases at J, with 21 bases between the two ends. In DNA, the CDR3 is TGCGCCAGCAGCTACCGACCAGCCGGGGTGAATCTGAACACTGAAGCTTTCTTT. It is translated as CASSYRPAGVNLNTEAFF.

Turning to this clone: Other DNA sequences in the sample encode the same CDR3. The V and J genes are TRBV29-1 and TRBJ1-2; 7 bases match TRBD1. Germline V gene sequence: CDR1 SQVTM, CDR2 ANQGSEA. Trimming cost V 6 bases and J 5 bases; bases outside gene matches: 6. CDR3 length: 12 residues. DNA for the CDR3: TGCAGCGTGGGACAGTCGGTATATGGCTACACCTTC. This encodes CSVGQSVYGYTF. The entire variable domain, with the rest obtained from reference TRBV29-1 and TRBJ1-2, is as follows: SAVISQKPSRDICQRGTSLTIQCQVDSQVTMMFWYRQQPGQSLTLIATANQGSEATYESGFVIDKFPISRPNLTFSTLTVSNMSPEDSSIYLCSVGQSVYGYTFGSGTRLTVV.

J is TRBJ1-4 and V is TRBV5-1; no definite D call. This CDR3 is 15 amino acids long. The V end was cut by 4 bases, the J end by 0 bases, with 10 bases between. CDR1 SGHRS and CDR2 YFSETQ come from the germline V gene. CDR3 DNA: TGCGCCAGCAGCAAGGATCCGCCAACTAATGAAAAACTGTTTTTT. Protein: CASSKDPPTNEKLFF.

The chain employs TRBV29-1 and TRBJ1-2; unclear D gene. This CDR3 contains 15 residues. Per the germline V gene, CDR1 is SQVTM and CDR2 is ANQGSEA. V shed 3 bases and J shed 2 bases, with 16 bases lying between them. The CDR3 DNA reads as TGCAGCGTTGATCTCGACCATCCCGGGAACTATGGCTACACCTTC. This encodes CSVDLDHPGNYGYTF.

The chain joins TRBV4-1 to TRBJ2-7; D is possibly TRBD1 (5 bases). V was clipped by 2 bases and J by 1 base, with 6 bases between them. The CDR3 spans 13 residues. CDR1 is MGHRA and CDR2 is YSYEKL in the germline V gene. CDR3 bases: TGCGCCAGCAGCCAAACAGGTTCCTACGAGCAGTACTTC. It yields the protein CASSQTGSYEQYF.